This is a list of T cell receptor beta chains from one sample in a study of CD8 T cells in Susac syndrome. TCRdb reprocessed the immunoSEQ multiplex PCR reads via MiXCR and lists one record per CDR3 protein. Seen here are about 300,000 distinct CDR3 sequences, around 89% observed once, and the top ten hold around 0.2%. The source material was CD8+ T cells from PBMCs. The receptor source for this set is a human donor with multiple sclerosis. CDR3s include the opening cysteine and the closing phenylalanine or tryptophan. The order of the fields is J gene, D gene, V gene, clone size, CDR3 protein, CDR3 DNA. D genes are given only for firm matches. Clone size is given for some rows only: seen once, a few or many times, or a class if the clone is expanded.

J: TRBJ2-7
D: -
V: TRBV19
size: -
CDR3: CASSAAGDYEQYF
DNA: TGTGCCAGTAGCGCCGCTGGGGACTACGAGCAGTACTTC

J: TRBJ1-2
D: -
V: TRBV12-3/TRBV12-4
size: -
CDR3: CASRETGGYTF
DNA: TGTGCCAGCAGGGAAACAGGGGGCTACACCTTC

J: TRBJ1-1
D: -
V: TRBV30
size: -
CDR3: CAWQGTNTEAFF
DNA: TGTGCCTGGCAGGGAACCAACACTGAAGCTTTCTTT

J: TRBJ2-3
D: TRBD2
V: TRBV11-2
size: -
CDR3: CASSLMSGGTDTQYF
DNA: TGTGCCAGCAGCTTAATGAGCGGGGGTACAGATACGCAGTATTTT

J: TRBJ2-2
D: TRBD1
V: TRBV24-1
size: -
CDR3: CATSDLGQGITGELFF
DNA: TGTGCCACCAGTGATTTAGGACAGGGCATCACCGGGGAGCTGTTTTTT

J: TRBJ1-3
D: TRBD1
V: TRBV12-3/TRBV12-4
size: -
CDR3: CASSLAPPWTGASGNTIYF
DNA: TGTGCCAGCAGTTTAGCGCCCCCGTGGACAGGCGCCTCTGGAAACACCATATATTTT

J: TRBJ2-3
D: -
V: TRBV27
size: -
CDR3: CASSPPERAPDTQYF
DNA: TGTGCCAGCAGTCCACCGGAGCGGGCTCCAGATACGCAGTATTTT

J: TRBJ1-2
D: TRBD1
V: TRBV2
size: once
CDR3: CASRKTGSGPFGGYTF
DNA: TGTGCCAGCAGGAAGACAGGGTCGGGTCCGTTCGGTGGCTACACCTTC

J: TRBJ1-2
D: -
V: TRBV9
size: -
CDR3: CASSASNGYTF
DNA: TGTGCCAGCAGCGCCTCGAACGGCTACACCTTC

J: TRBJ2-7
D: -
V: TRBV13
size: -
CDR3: CASSFPDRAYEQYF
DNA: TGTGCCAGCAGCTTCCCGGACAGAGCCTACGAGCAGTACTTC

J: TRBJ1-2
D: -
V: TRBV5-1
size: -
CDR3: CASSYLDRAYTF
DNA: TGCGCCAGCAGCTATCTCGACAGAGCCTACACCTTC

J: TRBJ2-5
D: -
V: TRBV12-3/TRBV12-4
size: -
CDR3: CASGGATHQYF
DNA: TGTGCCAGCGGAGGGGCGACACACCAGTACTTC

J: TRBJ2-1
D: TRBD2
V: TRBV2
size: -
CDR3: CASNRGTSGNEQFF
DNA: TGTGCCAGCAATCGCGGGACTAGCGGCAATGAGCAGTTCTTC

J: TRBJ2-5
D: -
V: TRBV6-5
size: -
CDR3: CASRINQGIPETQYF
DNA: TGTGCCAGCAGGATTAACCAGGGGATTCCAGAGACCCAGTACTTC

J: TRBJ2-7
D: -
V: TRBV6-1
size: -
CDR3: CASSELPGNHEQYF
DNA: TGTGCCAGCAGTGAGCTACCAGGGAATCACGAGCAGTACTTC

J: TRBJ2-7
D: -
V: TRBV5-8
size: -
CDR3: CASSLPLYYEQYF
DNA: TGTGCCAGCAGCTTACCCCTCTACTACGAGCAGTACTTC

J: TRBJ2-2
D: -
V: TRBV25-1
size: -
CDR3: CASRGGGELFF
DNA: TGTGCCAGCAGGGGCGGAGGGGAGCTGTTTTTT